This TCR beta chain stems from a study of blood T cell repertoires in COVID-19. Looking at the study overall: Cohort 3 recovered donors had two negative PCRs, clearance, or symptom resolution. Some COVID-19 samples were acute and others convalescent; all came from the United States, Italy and Spain.

The germline V gene encodes CDR1 SGHNT and CDR2 YYREEE (reference sequence). This CDR3 contains 15 residues. V was trimmed by 4 bases and J by 5 bases, leaving 16 bases between them. Sequenced by immunoSEQ multiplex PCR; TCRdb stores in-frame clones only, minus some. The data contain some 220,000 clones, 70% to 90% of them seen just once; the ten biggest clones take up approximately 3%. Participants' own reports of clinical history determined their cohort assignment. J is TRBJ2-1 and V is TRBV5-4, with a tentative D call TRBD2 (6 bases). This TCR derives from a woman aged 45 to 65 in a cohort exposed to, infected with or recovered from COVID-19 (not recorded which). The sample comprised PBMCs or T cells enriched from blood (not recorded which). CDR3 in amino acids: CASSRRDFGNNEQFF. Here the CDR3 DNA reads TGTGCCAGCAGCCGCCGGGACTTTGGGAACAATGAGCAGTTCTTC.